These 29 T cell receptor beta chains originate from one sample sequenced in a study of T cells in women clearing cervical HPV infection. Assay: immunoSEQ multiplex PCR; the TCRdb copy retains only in-frame clones and omits some. The sample holds fewer than 50,000 clones. Sequencing was carried out using blood buffy coat. The receptors here all came from a woman aged 18 to 75 with a cervical HPV16 infection that either progressed to CIN3+ or cleared (not recorded which).

The part of the CDR3 DNA that was read is TGTGCCAGCAGCATCGGACAGGCCTACTACGAC. Translation gives CASSIGQAYYD. The entire CDR3 protein reads CASSIGQAYYDYTF. The J gene is TRBJ1-2, the V gene TRBV7-2; 7 bases align to TRBD1. The CDR3 end lies 3 residues beyond the end of the read and is filled in from the germline J gene. CDR3 size: 14 residues. Germline CDR1 SGHTA, CDR2 FQGNSA. The variable domain in full, completed from reference TRBV7-2 and TRBJ1-2, reads GAGVSQSPSNKVTEKGKDVELRCDPISGHTALYWYRQSLGQGLEFLIYFQGNSAPDKSGLPSDRFSAERTGGSVSTLTIQRTQQEDSAVYLCASSIGQAYYDYTFGSGTRLTVV.

With regard to this clone: The read stops 3 residues short of the end of the CDR3; the missing end is completed from the germline J gene. The chain joins TRBV30 to TRBJ1-5; no reliable D call. CDR1 is GTSNPN, CDR2 SVGIG, per germline (reference sequence). The CDR3 is made up of 12 amino acids. Between the trimmed V and J ends, which lost 2 bases and 5 bases, there was a span of 7 bases. This CDR3 reads CAWSTQYQPQHF. The sequenced part of the CDR3 DNA is TGTGCCTGGAGTACACAGTATCAGCCC.

On this clone: The read ends 3 residues before the CDR3 terminus; that terminus is restored from the germline J gene. Within the sample, other DNA sequences also encode this same CDR3. V usage is TRBV20-1 and J usage is TRBJ2-5; 7 nucleotides agree with TRBD2. There are 14 residues in the CDR3. V gave up 6 bases and J gave up 4 bases; unmatched junction bases: 11. Germline values: CDR1 DFQATT, CDR2 SNEGSKA (reference sequence). This CDR3 reads CSARTSGETETQYF. CDR3 DNA (partial): TGCAGTGCACGGACCAGCGGGGAAACAGAGACC.

In regard to this clone: The read finishes 3 residues shy of the CDR3 end, and the germline J gene is used to complete it. The gene calls are TRBV7-3 and TRBJ2-1, with 8 bases matching TRBD2. This CDR3 is 14 amino acids long. J gave up 6 bases and V 5 bases, and 6 bases lay outside the gene matches. The V gene's germline CDR1 is SGHTA and CDR2 FQGTGA. Here the CDR3 reads CASSLGLESNEQFF. The CDR3 DNA, read in part, is TGTGCCAGCAGCCTGGGACTAGAAAGCAATGAG.

In the case of this clone: The CDR3 is cut off 3 residues early in the read; its end comes from the germline J gene. The V gene is TRBV19, the J gene TRBJ2-7; D is ambiguous. The V gene lost 5 bases and the J gene lost 3 bases, with 14 bases spanning the gap. This CDR3 contains 14 residues. Germline V CDR1 and CDR2: LNHDA, SQIVND (reference sequence). CDR3 residues: CASSPHPRLYEQYF. The DNA read from the CDR3 is TGTGCCAGTAGTCCCCATCCCAGGCTCTACGAG.

Points on this clone: The read finishes 3 residues shy of the CDR3 end, and the germline J gene is used to complete it. The V gene is TRBV5-1, the J gene TRBJ2-7, with a possible D match to TRBD2 (6 bases). Looked up from germline, CDR1 is SGHRS and CDR2 is YFSETQ. This CDR3 is 14 amino acids long. Trimming pared 0 bases from V and 2 bases from J, leaving 9 bases between. The CDR3 sequence: CASSLDGGPYEQYF. Partial CDR3 DNA: TGCGCCAGCAGCTTGGACGGGGGACCCTACGAG.

In regard to this clone: A junction end diverges from the germline sequence, so it may reflect a read error. The read finishes 3 residues shy of the CDR3 end, and the germline J gene is used to complete it. This chain uses TRBV7-3 with TRBJ2-7; a possible D gene is TRBD1 (8 bases). Germline lookup yields CDR1 SGHTA and CDR2 FQGTGA. The CDR3 sequence is 14 residues long. CDR3 region: CASSITGGGGEQYF. The covered CDR3 bases are TGTGCCAGCAGCATAACAGGGGGGGGAGGCGAG.

On this clone: The read ends 3 residues before the CDR3 terminus; that terminus is restored from the germline J gene. The chain is built from TRBV12-3 or TRBV12-4 and TRBJ2-7; 7 positions agree with TRBD2. CDR3 length equals 16 residues. With V trimmed by 1 base and J by 4 bases, 10 bases remained unmatched. The covered CDR3 bases are TGTGCCAGCAGTTTAGGCCCCCCTCAGCGGGGATACGAG. This encodes CASSLGPPQRGYE. The complete CDR3 sequence is CASSLGPPQRGYEQYF.

Note on this clone: The read halts 3 residues ahead of the CDR3 end, with the missing end drawn from the germline J gene. The chain is built from TRBV14 and TRBJ2-3; 8 nucleotides line up with TRBD1. V dropped 2 bases and J dropped 4; count of bases not matched to a gene: 2. The CDR3 runs to 14 residues. Germline CDR1 SGHDN, CDR2 FVKESK. The CDR3 spells CASSQWTGPDTQYF. The sequenced part of the CDR3 DNA is TGTGCCAGCAGCCAATGGACAGGGCCAGATACG.

Of note for this clone: The CDR3 end falls 3 residues outside the read, so it is completed with the germline J gene. The chain combines TRBV2 with TRBJ2-1; 8 bases agree with TRBD1. V was clipped by 7 bases and J by 0 bases; unmatched bases: 8. The length of the CDR3 is 16 residues. CDR1 is SNHLY and CDR2 is FYNNEI in the germline V gene. CDR3 region: CASKVLGTGSYNEQFF. The DNA read from the CDR3 is TGTGCCAGCAAAGTTCTCGGGACAGGCTCCTACAATGAG.

Note on this clone: The read comes to an end 3 residues before the CDR3 does, leaving the germline J gene to fill in the end. The rearrangement joins TRBV20-1 to TRBJ2-7, with 7 bases fitting TRBD1. Trimming at V came to 5 bases and at J to 5 bases, leaving 18 bases not matched to a gene. CDR3 length: 16 amino acids. CDR1 DFQATT and CDR2 SNEGSKA come from the germline V gene (reference sequence). The CDR3 sequence: CSAPRLRGPFAHEQYF. The DNA read from the CDR3 is TGCAGTGCTCCCCGGCTAAGGGGGCCATTCGCCCACGAG.

To note about this clone: Read sequence stops 3 residues before the CDR3 end, and the germline J gene provides the missing end. V and J are TRBV5-1 and TRBJ1-3, with D perhaps matching TRBD1 (6 bases). This CDR3 is 14 amino acids long. Trimming cost V 2 bases and J 2 bases, with 8 bases left between them. Germline V gene lookup returns CDR1 SGHRS and CDR2 YFSETQ. CDR3 amino acids: CASSLQGPGNTIYF. The CDR3 bases that were read are TGCGCCAGCAGCTTACAGGGTCCTGGAAACACC.

To note about this clone: The CDR3 is cut off 3 residues early in the read; its end comes from the germline J gene. The chain uses TRBV18 and TRBJ1-2, with a weak D call TRBD1 (5 bases). Per the germline V gene, CDR1 is KGHSH and CDR2 is LQKENI. CDR3 length: 16 residues. The CDR3 loop is CASSPPQGLATYDYTF. The sequenced part of the CDR3 DNA is TGTGCCAGCTCACCTCCTCAGGGTTTGGCAACCTACGAC.

As regards this clone: The sequence runs out 3 residues before the end of the CDR3; the remainder is reconstructed from the germline J gene. V and J are TRBV7-2 and TRBJ1-2; TRBD1 might be the D (5 bases). The CDR3 extends over 13 amino acids. Germline V gives CDR1 SGHTA, CDR2 FQGNSA. The CDR3 loop is CASSLARAYDYTF. CDR3 bases read: TGTGCCAGCAGCTTAGCCAGGGCCTACGAC.

For this clone: The read gets to within 3 residues of the CDR3 end, and the germline J gene fills in the rest. The chain is built from TRBV10-3 and TRBJ1-1; tentatively, D is TRBD1 (6 bases). This CDR3 is built from 13 residues. CDR1 is ENHRY and CDR2 is SYGVKD in the germline V gene. Trimming took off 4 bases at V and 1 base at J, with 7 bases between the two ends. CDR3 DNA (partial): TGTGCCATCAGTGGGACAGCGAACACTGAA. Protein: CAISGTANTE. In full, the CDR3 is CAISGTANTEAFF.

On this clone itself: The CDR3 goes on 3 residues after the read ends, and that part is filled in from the germline J gene. This sequence joins TRBV20-1 and TRBJ2-5, with a possible D match to TRBD2 (6 bases). Trimming left V 5 bases short and J 3 bases short, with 22 bases between. CDR1 and CDR2 (germline): DFQATT, SNEGSKA (reference sequence). The CDR3 has 16 amino acids. The CDR3 loop is CSALTTLTGGKETQYF. CDR3 bases read: TGCAGTGCTCTTACTACTCTTACTGGGGGGAAAGAGACC.

As concerns this clone: The read falls 3 residues short of the CDR3 end, and the missing part is taken from the germline J gene. The V call is TRBV5-1, the J call TRBJ2-3; TRBD2 might be the D (6 bases). Deletions cut 4 bases from V and 0 bases from J, with 12 bases between. The V gene's germline CDR1 is SGHRS and CDR2 YFSETQ. The CDR3 runs 15 residues. CDR3 in amino acids: CASSPTSSSTDTQYF. The CDR3 DNA, read in part, is TGCGCCAGCAGCCCCACTAGCAGTAGCACAGATACG.

As for this clone: Read coverage stops 3 residues before the CDR3 terminus; the germline J gene supplies the remainder. The rearrangement uses TRBV4-1 and TRBJ2-3; a possible D gene is TRBD2 (7 bases). Germline V lookup: CDR1 MGHRA, CDR2 YSYEKL. V was cut by 0 bases and J by 5 bases, with 12 bases left in between. This CDR3 spans 15 amino acids. The CDR3 bases that were read are TGCGCCAGCAGCCAAGATGGGCGGGGGCAAGATACG. Translation: CASSQDGRGQDT. The whole CDR3 protein reads CASSQDGRGQDTQYF.

A remark on this clone: From the germline J gene comes the end of the CDR3, since the read stops 3 residues before it. The gene calls are TRBV20-1 and TRBJ2-1; D uncertain. CDR3 length: 14 amino acids. Trimming removed 0 bases at V and 6 bases at J, with 12 bases between. The germline CDR1 and CDR2 sequences are DFQATT and SNEGSKA (reference sequence). Partial CDR3 DNA: TGCAGTGCTAGAGATAAAAGTAGGGCCAATGAG. It encodes CSARDKSRANE. The full CDR3 sequence reads CSARDKSRANEQFF.

With regard to this clone: The CDR3 end is not reached by the read, which stops 3 residues before it; the germline J gene fills it in. V is TRBV20-1 and J is TRBJ1-2; possibly TRBD1 for D (6 bases). Germline loops: CDR1 DFQATT, CDR2 SNEGSKA (reference sequence). V lost 6 bases and J lost 4, with 9 bases in between. This CDR3 is built from 11 residues. The CDR3 region is CSAQGGYGYTF. The CDR3 bases that were read are TGCAGTGCGCAAGGGGGCTATGGC.

As concerns this clone: The read halts 3 residues ahead of the CDR3 end, with the missing end drawn from the germline J gene. The V call is TRBV28, the J call TRBJ2-2, with D possibly matching TRBD1 (5 bases). The CDR3 loop spans 14 amino acids. Per germline, CDR1 MDHEN and CDR2 SYDVKM. Trimming shortened V by 2 bases and J by 7 bases, and 11 bases separated the two germline ends. The sequenced CDR3 bases are TGTGCCAGCAGTTTACTACAGACAGACGGGGAG. This codes for CASSLLQTDGE. The whole CDR3 sequence is CASSLLQTDGELFF.

Concerning this clone: The sequence runs out 3 residues before the end of the CDR3; the remainder is reconstructed from the germline J gene. This chain connects TRBV7-2 to TRBJ2-3, with TRBD2 matching 11 bases. The CDR3 covers 14 residues. Germline V gene sequence: CDR1 SGHTA, CDR2 FQGNSA. Trimming took 11 bases from V and 4 from J; bases not matched to a gene: 8. CDR3 protein: CAALAGGTSDTQYF. The covered CDR3 bases are TGTGCCGCATTAGCGGGAGGGACTTCAGATACG. Using reference TRBV7-2 and TRBJ2-3 for the parts outside the CDR3, the full variable domain is GAGVSQSPSNKVTEKGKDVELRCDPISGHTALYWYRQSLGQGLEFLIYFQGNSAPDKSGLPSDRFSAERTGGSVSTLTIQRTQQEDSAVYLCAALAGGTSDTQYFGPGTRLTVL.

Of note for this clone: The sequenced fragment ends 3 residues before the CDR3 boundary, so the rest is inferred from the germline J gene. The chain carries TRBV7-9 and TRBJ2-7; TRBD1 matches at 7 bases. The germline V gene has CDR1 SEHNR and CDR2 FQNEAQ (reference sequence). The V segment lost 3 bases and the J segment 2 bases; nucleotides outside the gene matches: 4. The CDR3 has 14 residues. Incomplete CDR3 DNA: TGTGCCAGCAGCTTCTCGGGACAGCCCTACGAG. This sequence encodes CASSFSGQPYE. The CDR3 reads in full as CASSFSGQPYEQYF.

About this clone itself: Read data end 3 residues before the CDR3 end; the end is taken from the germline J gene. The gene calls are TRBV20-1 and TRBJ1-1; TRBD1 is a possible D gene (5 bases). The CDR3 covers 12 residues. V was shortened by 6 bases and J by 2 bases, with 10 bases between the two germline ends. Per the germline V gene, CDR1 is DFQATT and CDR2 is SNEGSKA (reference sequence). This CDR3 reads CSAKTANTEAFF. CDR3 DNA (partial): TGCAGTGCAAAGACAGCTAACACTGAA.

As to this clone: With the read ending 3 residues before the CDR3 end, the germline J gene is used to fill in that end. The chain is built from TRBV6-1 and TRBJ2-3; 9 bases fit TRBD2. Per the germline V gene, CDR1 is MNHNS and CDR2 is SASEGT. The V and J ends lost 2 bases and 2 bases, in that order; junction bases with no gene match: 5. This CDR3 region has 16 residues. The DNA read from the CDR3 is TGTGCCAGCAGTGAACTCGCGGGGGGGCCCACAGATACG. This codes for CASSELAGGPTDT. The whole CDR3 protein is CASSELAGGPTDTQYF.

Turning to this clone: The read ends 3 residues before the CDR3 terminus; that terminus is restored from the germline J gene. The V call is TRBV20-1, the J call TRBJ1-5; the match to TRBD1 covers 7 bases. The germline V gene has CDR1 DFQATT and CDR2 SNEGSKA (reference sequence). Trimming removed 1 base from V and 6 bases from J; junction bases left unmatched: 3. The length of the CDR3 is 13 residues. The DNA read from the CDR3 is TGCAGTGCTAGAGGACAGGGAGGTCAGCCC. Its translation is CSARGQGGQP. The full-length CDR3 reads as CSARGQGGQPQHF.

Its frequency marks this clone as medium-sized. The sequence runs out 3 residues before the end of the CDR3; the remainder is reconstructed from the germline J gene. The chain joins TRBV5-1 to TRBJ2-4; TRBD2 is a possible D gene (5 bases). Germline CDR1 and CDR2: SGHRS and YFSETQ. The germline V and J ends were trimmed by 0 bases and 0 bases, with 7 bases remaining between them. The CDR3 has 15 amino acids. This CDR3 is CASSLGLLAKNIQYF. The sequenced part of the CDR3 DNA is TGCGCCAGCAGCTTGGGACTACTAGCCAAAAACATT.

Comment on this clone: The missing CDR3 end, 3 residues past where the read stops, is filled in from the germline J gene. The J gene is TRBJ2-7, the V gene TRBV10-3; D unresolved. The CDR3 length is 12 residues. Germline V CDR1 and CDR2: ENHRY, SYGVKD. Trimming removed 5 bases from V and 4 bases from J, with 9 bases in between. Partial CDR3 DNA: TGTGCCATCAGTCACCACAGTTACGAG. Protein sequence: CAISHHSYE. The whole CDR3 is CAISHHSYEQYF.

Concerning this clone itself: From the germline J gene comes the end of the CDR3, since the read stops 3 residues before it. The chain has TRBV30 and TRBJ1-6, with D possibly TRBD1 on 5 matching bases. Germline lookup yields CDR1 GTSNPN and CDR2 SVGIG (reference sequence). Trimming pared 3 bases from V and 6 bases from J, leaving 9 bases between. The CDR3 sequence is 13 residues long. CDR3 DNA (partial): TGTGCCTGGAGGCCCAGGGCTAATTCACCC. Protein sequence: CAWRPRANSP. The CDR3 reads in full as CAWRPRANSPLHF. Variable domain in full (rest from reference TRBV30 and TRBJ1-6): SQTIHQWPATLVQPVGSPLSLECTVEGTSNPNLYWYRQAAGRGLQLLFYSVGIGQISSEVPQNLSASRPQDRQFILSSKKLLLSDSGFYLCAWRPRANSPLHFGNGTRLTVT.